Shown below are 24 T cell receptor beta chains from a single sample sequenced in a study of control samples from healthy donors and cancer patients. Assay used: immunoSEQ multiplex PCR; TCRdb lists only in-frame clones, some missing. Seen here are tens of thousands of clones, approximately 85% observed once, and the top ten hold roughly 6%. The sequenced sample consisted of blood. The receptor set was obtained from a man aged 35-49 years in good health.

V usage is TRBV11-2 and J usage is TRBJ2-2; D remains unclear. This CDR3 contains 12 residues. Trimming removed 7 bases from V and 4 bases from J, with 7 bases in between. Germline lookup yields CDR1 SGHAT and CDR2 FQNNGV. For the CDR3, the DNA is TGTGCCAGCACCATATCCACCGGGGAGCTGTTTTTT. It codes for CASTISTGELFF.

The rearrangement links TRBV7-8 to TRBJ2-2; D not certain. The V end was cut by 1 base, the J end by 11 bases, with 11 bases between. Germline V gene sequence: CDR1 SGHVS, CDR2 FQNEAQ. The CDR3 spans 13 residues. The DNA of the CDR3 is TGTGCCAGCAGCTTAGTGAGAGCAGGCGAGCTGTTTTTT. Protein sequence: CASSLVRAGELFF.

The CDR3 region has the DNA TGTGCCAGCAGCTTAGGGAGGGCGACAGCAGGAAAACTGTTTTTT. Amino acids: CASSLGRATAGKLFF. The chain has TRBV11-3 and TRBJ1-4; tentative D call: TRBD1 (5 bases). Trimming left V 1 base short and J 10 bases short, with 16 bases between. This CDR3 comprises 15 residues. CDR1 is SGHNT, CDR2 YENEEA, per germline.

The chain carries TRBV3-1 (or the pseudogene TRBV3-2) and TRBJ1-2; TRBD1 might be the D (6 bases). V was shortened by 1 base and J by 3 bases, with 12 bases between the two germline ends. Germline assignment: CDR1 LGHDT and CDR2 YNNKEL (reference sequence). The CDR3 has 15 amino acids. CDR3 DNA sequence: TGTGCCAGCAGCCAAGCCCCGGGACACCACTATGGCTACACCTTC. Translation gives CASSQAPGHHYGYTF.

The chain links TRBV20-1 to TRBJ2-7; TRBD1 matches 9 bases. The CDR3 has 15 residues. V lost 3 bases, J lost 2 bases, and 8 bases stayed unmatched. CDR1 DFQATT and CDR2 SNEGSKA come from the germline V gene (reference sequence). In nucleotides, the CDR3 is TGCAGTGCTAGTCTGGGACAGGGTATCGCCTACGAGCAGTACTTC. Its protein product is CSASLGQGIAYEQYF.

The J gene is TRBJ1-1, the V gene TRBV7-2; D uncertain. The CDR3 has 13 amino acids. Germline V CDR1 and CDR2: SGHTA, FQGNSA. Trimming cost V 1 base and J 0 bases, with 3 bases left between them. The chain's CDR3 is CASSLEVNTEAFF. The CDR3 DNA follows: TGTGCCAGCAGCTTAGAGGTGAACACTGAAGCTTTCTTT.

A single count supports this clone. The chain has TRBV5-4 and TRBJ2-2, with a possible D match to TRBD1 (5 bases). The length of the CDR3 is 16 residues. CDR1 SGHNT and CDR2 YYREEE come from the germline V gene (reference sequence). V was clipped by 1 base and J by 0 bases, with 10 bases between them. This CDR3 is CASSLFVTANTGELFF. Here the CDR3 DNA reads TGTGCCAGCAGCTTGTTCGTGACAGCGAACACCGGGGAGCTGTTTTTT. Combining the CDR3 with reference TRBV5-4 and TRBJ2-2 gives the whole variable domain ETGVTQSPTHLIKTRGQQVTLRCSSQSGHNTVSWYQQALGQGPQFIFQYYREEENGRGNFPPRFSGLQFPNYSSELNVNALELDDSALYLCASSLFVTANTGELFFGEGSRLTVL.

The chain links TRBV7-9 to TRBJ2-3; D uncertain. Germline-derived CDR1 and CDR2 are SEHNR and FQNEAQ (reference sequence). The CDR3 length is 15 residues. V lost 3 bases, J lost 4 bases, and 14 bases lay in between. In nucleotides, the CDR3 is TGTGCCAGCAGCTTCTCCCGAAATGGTGCAGATACGCAGTATTTT. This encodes CASSFSRNGADTQYF.

The CDR3 nucleotides read TGCGCCAGCAGCCTCCTCCCCCGCAGGCTAGCCAAAAACATTCAGTACTTC. Translating gives CASSLLPRRLAKNIQYF. The chain recombines TRBV4-3 with TRBJ2-4; D is uncertain. This CDR3 spans 17 amino acids. Per the germline V gene, CDR1 is LGHNA and CDR2 is YSLEER. V lost 4 bases, J lost 0 bases, and 16 bases lay in between.

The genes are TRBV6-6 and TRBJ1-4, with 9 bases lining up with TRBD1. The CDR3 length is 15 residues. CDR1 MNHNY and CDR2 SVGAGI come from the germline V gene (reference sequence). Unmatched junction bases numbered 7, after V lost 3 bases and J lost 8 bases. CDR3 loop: CASSYSGQGFEKLFF. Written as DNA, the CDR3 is TGTGCCAGCAGTTATTCGGGACAGGGTTTCGAAAAACTGTTTTTT.

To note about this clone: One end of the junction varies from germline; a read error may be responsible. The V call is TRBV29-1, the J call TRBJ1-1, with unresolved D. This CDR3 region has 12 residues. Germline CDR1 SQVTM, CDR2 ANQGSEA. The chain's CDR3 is CSVQDGVTEAFF. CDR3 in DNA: TGCAGCGTTCAAGACGGGGTTACTGAAGCTTTCTTT.

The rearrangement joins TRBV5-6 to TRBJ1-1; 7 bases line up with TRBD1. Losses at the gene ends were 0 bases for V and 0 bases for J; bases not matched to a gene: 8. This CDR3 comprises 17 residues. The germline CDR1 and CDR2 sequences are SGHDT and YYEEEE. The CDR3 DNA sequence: TGTGCCAGCAGCTTGGCCTTGGCAGGGGGGATGAACACTGAAGCTTTCTTT. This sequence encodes CASSLALAGGMNTEAFF. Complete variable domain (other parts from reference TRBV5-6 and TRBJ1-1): DAGVTQSPTHLIKTRGQQVTLRCSPKSGHDTVSWYQQALGQGPQFIFQYYEEEERQRGNFPDRFSGHQFPNYSSELNVNALLLGDSALYLCASSLALAGGMNTEAFFGQGTRLTVV.

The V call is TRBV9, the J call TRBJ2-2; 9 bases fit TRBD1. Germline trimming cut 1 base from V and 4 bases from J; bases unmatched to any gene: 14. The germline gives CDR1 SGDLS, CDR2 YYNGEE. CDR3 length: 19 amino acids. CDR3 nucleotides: TGTGCCAGCAGCGTAAACCCAGGACAGGGGCGATCGGGCACCGGGGAGCTGTTTTTT. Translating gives CASSVNPGQGRSGTGELFF.

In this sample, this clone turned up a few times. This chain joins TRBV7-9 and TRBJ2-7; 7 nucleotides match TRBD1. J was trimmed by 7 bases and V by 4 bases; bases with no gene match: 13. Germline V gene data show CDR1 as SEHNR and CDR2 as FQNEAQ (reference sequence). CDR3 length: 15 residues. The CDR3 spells CASSSRDRKPGEQYF. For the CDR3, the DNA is TGTGCCAGCAGCTCCCGGGACAGAAAACCAGGGGAGCAGTACTTC.

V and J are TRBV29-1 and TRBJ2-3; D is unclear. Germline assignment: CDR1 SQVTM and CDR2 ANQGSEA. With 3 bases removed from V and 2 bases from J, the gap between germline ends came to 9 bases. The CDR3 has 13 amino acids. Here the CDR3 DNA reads TGCAGCGTTGACACTTTCCACACAGATACGCAGTATTTT. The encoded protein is CSVDTFHTDTQYF.

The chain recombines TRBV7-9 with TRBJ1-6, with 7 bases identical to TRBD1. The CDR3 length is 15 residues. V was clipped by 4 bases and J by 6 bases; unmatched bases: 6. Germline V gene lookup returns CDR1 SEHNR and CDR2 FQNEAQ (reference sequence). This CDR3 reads CASSSSTGFNSPLHF. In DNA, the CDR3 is TGTGCCAGCAGCTCATCGACAGGGTTTAATTCACCCCTCCACTTT.

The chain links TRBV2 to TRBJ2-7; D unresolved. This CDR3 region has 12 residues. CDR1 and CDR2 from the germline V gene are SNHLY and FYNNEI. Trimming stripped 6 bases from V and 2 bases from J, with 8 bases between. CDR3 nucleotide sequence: TGTGCCAGCAGAGGTGGGACCTACGAGCAGTACTTC. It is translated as CASRGGTYEQYF.

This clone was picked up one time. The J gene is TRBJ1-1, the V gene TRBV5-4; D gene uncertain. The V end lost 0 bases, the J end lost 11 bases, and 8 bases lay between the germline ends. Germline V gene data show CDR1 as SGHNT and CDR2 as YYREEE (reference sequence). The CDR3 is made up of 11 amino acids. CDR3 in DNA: TGTGCCAGCAGCTTGGATACCTTGGCTTTCTTT. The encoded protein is CASSLDTLAFF.

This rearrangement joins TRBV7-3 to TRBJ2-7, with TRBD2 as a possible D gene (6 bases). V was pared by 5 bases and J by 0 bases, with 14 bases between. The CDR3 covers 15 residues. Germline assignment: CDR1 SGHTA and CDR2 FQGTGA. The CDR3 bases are TGTGCCAGCAGCCCCCGTGGAGGGCACTCCTACGAGCAGTACTTC. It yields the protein CASSPRGGHSYEQYF.

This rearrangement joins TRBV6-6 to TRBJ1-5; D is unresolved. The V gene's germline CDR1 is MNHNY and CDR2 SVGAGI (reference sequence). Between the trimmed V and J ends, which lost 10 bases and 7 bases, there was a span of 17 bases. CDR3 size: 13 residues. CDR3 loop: CATAAAVDQPQHF. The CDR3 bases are TGTGCCACCGCGGCCGCTGTGGACCAGCCCCAGCATTTT.

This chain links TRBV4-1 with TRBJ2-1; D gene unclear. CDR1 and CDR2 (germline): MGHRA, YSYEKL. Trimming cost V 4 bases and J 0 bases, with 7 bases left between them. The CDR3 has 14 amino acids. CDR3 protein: CASSPERSYNEQFF. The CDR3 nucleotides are TGCGCCAGCAGCCCTGAGCGCTCCTACAATGAGCAGTTCTTC.

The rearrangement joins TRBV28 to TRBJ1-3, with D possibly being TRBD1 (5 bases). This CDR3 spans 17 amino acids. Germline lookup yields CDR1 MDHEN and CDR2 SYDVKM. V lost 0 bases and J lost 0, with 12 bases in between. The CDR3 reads CASSLWSQGISGNTIYF. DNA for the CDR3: TGTGCCAGCAGTTTATGGAGCCAGGGCATCTCTGGAAACACCATATATTTT.

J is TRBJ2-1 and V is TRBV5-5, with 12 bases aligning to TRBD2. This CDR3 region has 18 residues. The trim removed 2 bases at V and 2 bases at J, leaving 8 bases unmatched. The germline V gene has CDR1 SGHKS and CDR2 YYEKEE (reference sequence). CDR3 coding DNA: TGTGCCAGCAGCTTTGAGGCTAGCGGGGGGGTAGCCTACAATGAGCAGTTCTTC. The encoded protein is CASSFEASGGVAYNEQFF.

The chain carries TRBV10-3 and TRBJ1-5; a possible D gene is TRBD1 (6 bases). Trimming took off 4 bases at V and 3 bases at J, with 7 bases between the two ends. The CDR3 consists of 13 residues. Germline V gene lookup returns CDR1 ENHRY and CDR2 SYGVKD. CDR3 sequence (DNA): TGTGCCATCAGTGCAGGGGACAATCAGCCCCAGCATTTT. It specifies CAISAGDNQPQHF.